The source of this T cell receptor (beta chain) is a study of shared clonotypes between healthy human individuals. Study-level background: Donors consisted of two women and a few men between 18 and 49.

Germline V lookup: CDR1 MNHEY, CDR2 SVGAGI. The CDR3 covers 14 residues. After removal of 6 bases from V and 13 bases from J, the junction contained 8 bases not matched to a gene. TCRdb keeps only in-frame clones here, not all; method: immunoSEQ multiplex PCR. The sample records just over 2,000,000 clones, 85% to 95% being singletons. The study, taken as a whole, reports: Among donors, clonotype sharing was expected to be affected by sequencing depth. Some naive CD4 clonotypes, around 4.9%, turned up in common across a few donors.

Naive CD4+ cells were CD45RA-selected; the remaining cells were memory. In the case of this clone: The target antigen is unknown.

The TCR comes from a man younger than 30 in good health. The genes are TRBV6-5 and TRBJ2-3, with 15 bases matching TRBD2. The specimen was naive CD4+ T cells sorted from blood. Specified subset: CD45RA+ positively selected. CDR3 DNA: TGTGCCAGCAGACCCGGACTAGCGGGGGGGCTAGAGTATTTT. This codes for CASRPGLAGGLEYF.